Below, one TCR beta chain is given with its context. This clonotype was counted many times. Its antigen remains undetermined. Qualities for individual bases were not recorded, and no much larger clone is one base off. Libraries of naive CD8 T cells were generated from approximately 20,000 to 1,000,000 sorted cells, with 10%, 30% or 50% of the purified RNA used. Naive CD8 T cells were FACS-sorted as CD8+CD4-CCR7+CD45RA+ on a BD FACSAria II into RLT Plus buffer. To test detection sensitivity, Jurkat RNA equivalent to about ten TCR copies was spiked into samples of roughly 19,000-1,000,000 naive CD8 T cells. CD8 T cells were enriched with RosetteSep CD8+ T Cell Enrichment Cocktail and Ficoll-Paque, followed by ACK red cell lysis. The data originate from a study of molecular identifiers for immune sequencing clone quantification listed by TCRdb under 2018. Study-wide context: In a replicate experiment, RNA from about 21,000 or 97,000 naive CD8 T cells was split into five aliquots, four of which were sequenced. The study was a methods study using CD8 T cells to benchmark molecular-identifier clustering-based TCR repertoire sequencing (MIDCIRS) and TCR RNA copy counting. What the research found in general, with its limitations: Modeling gave about three recovered TCR RNA copies per cell versus around 10 by digital PCR, implying about 30% capture efficiency. A single cell's worth of spiked-in Jurkat TCR RNA was reported detectable even among under 1.1 million naive CD8 T cells. Naive libraries contained spiked-in Jurkat TCR RNA (around eleven copies' worth), which is not part of the donor repertoire. When barcode sub-clustering was omitted, TCR diversity was inflated by chimeric consensus sequences, with chimeras reaching as high as 47%. In CMV-specific effector cells, clones with more than 20 RNA copies contained over 99% of molecules, whereas in naive cells such clones contained under 1% of molecules. The sizes of highly expanded clones could end up underestimated when identical TCR molecules share a barcode.

Receptor amplification or capture employed PCR. Sequencing relied on an Illumina HiSeq 4000. Preparation of bulk TCR libraries followed a previously described approach, with the TCR primers listed in Table S5. Purification of total RNA was performed with the Qiagen AllPrep DNA/RNA kit. Reads from multiple sequencing runs of the same library were pooled before analysis. Under the source paper's analysis protocol: Only reads with exact TCR constant sequence were kept, trimmed to 150 nt, and grouped by their 12-nt molecular barcodes. Reads inside each barcode group were sub-clustered using a 15% Levenshtein threshold, and a quality-weighted consensus sequence was constructed for each RNA molecule. Non-functional sequences were removed, as were lower-count sequences one edit away from another. Based on a fit of two negative binomial distributions, barcode sub-clusters having less than 20% of the maximum read count were discarded. Using fastp at Q25 and MiXCR, TCRdb reprocessed the public reads and kept productive beta chains. Entries that share a CDR3 protein sequence are merged under the most common genes and DNA. TCRdb, not the original authors, processed these V and J calls. The sample contains about 640,000 distinct CDR3 sequences, approximately 20% of them found a single time. The ten most abundant clones make up 0.85% to 0.9% of the sample.

The specimen was naive CD8+ T cells from blood, with Jurkat cell RNA spiked in. The cell subset or site label on this specimen signifies: FACS-sorted CD8+CD4-CCR7+CD45RA+ naive T cells. This TCR was sampled from a human donor in good health. Some libraries in this study had Jurkat cell RNA spiked in.

CDR3 region: CASSFVLTSLSYEQYF. At the DNA level, the sequence is TGTGCCAGCAGCTTTGTACTGACCTCCCTCTCCTACGAGCAGTACTTC. The V gene is TRBV7-8 and the J gene is TRBJ2-7, with the D gene call left open. The CDR3 sequence holds 16 residues, the cysteine and phenylalanine included. Only CDR3 DNA remains: 48 bases, in frame from the first base. Reading the germline V gene gives CDR1 SGHVS and CDR2 FQNEAQ. V gives up 3 bases and J gives up 0 bases, and the segment between their germline ends measures 15 bases.